Below are 26 T cell receptor beta chains sequenced from a single sample in a study of blood T cell repertoires in COVID-19. The repertoire was sequenced with immunoSEQ multiplex PCR; TCRdb's copy has only in-frame clones and lacks some. Of approximately 250,000 clones listed, roughly 89% are singletons. Sequencing was done on a sample of peripheral blood. The source of these receptors is a woman aged 40 to 55 who had recovered from COVID-19.

V gene TRBV7-2 combines with J gene TRBJ1-5; a possible D gene is TRBD1 (5 bases). V lost 5 bases, J lost 6 bases, and 11 bases lay in between. There are 13 residues in the CDR3. Germline V gene sequence: CDR1 SGHTA, CDR2 FQGNSA. The CDR3 DNA reads TGTGCCAGCAGCGTCGGGGGGATTCAGCCCCAGCATTTT. This encodes CASSVGGIQPQHF.

V usage is TRBV5-1 and J usage is TRBJ2-3; 8 bases fit TRBD1. Unmatched junction bases numbered 11, after V lost 5 bases and J lost 6 bases. Germline CDR1 is SGHRS and CDR2 is YFSETQ. The CDR3 has 15 amino acids. For the CDR3, the DNA is TGCGCCAGCAGTGCCATTGGACAGGGTTTTGATACGCAGTATTTT. Residues: CASSAIGQGFDTQYF.

This clone was detected only once. The chain combines TRBV9 with TRBJ2-3; the match to TRBD1 covers 10 bases. The CDR3 length is 15 residues. V lost 1 base and J lost 4; bases outside the gene matches: 3. CDR1 SGDLS and CDR2 YYNGEE come from the germline V gene. The CDR3 DNA reads TGTGCCAGCAGCGTAAGGGGACAGGGGTCAGATACGCAGTATTTT. It is translated as CASSVRGQGSDTQYF.

This chain connects TRBV19 to TRBJ2-2; maybe TRBD1 (7 bases). Per germline, CDR1 LNHDA and CDR2 SQIVND (reference sequence). Trimming stripped 4 bases from V and 4 bases from J, with 16 bases between. The CDR3 has 16 residues. CDR3 bases: TGTGCCAGTAGTACCCGACAGGGAGCGGGCACCGGGGAGCTGTTTTTT. Its translation is CASSTRQGAGTGELFF.

This rearrangement joins TRBV7-8 to TRBJ2-1, with 9 bases aligning to TRBD1. Germline V gene data show CDR1 as SGHVS and CDR2 as FQNEAQ. V was clipped by 5 bases and J by 2 bases; unmatched bases: 4. The CDR3 totals 15 residues. Here the CDR3 reads CASSMGQGTYNEQFF. The CDR3 nucleotides are TGTGCCAGCAGCATGGGACAGGGAACCTACAATGAGCAGTTCTTC.

This clone was recorded a few times. The chain combines TRBV28 with TRBJ2-7; tentatively, D is TRBD2 (6 bases). CDR1 and CDR2 from the germline V gene are MDHEN and SYDVKM. V gave up 11 bases and J gave up 5 bases, with 16 bases separating them. The CDR3 runs to 12 residues. CDR3 amino acids: CASGVAGNEQYF. The CDR3 DNA reads TGTGCCTCCGGCGTCGCGGGGAACGAGCAGTACTTC.

J is TRBJ1-2 and V is TRBV11-3; 7 nucleotides align to TRBD1. CDR3 length: 15 residues. Germline loops: CDR1 SGHNT, CDR2 YENEEA. J lost 2 bases, V lost 4 bases, and 7 bases had no gene match. CDR3 region: CASSSSPGQNYGYTF. The DNA of the CDR3 is TGTGCCAGCAGCTCCAGCCCGGGACAGAACTATGGCTACACCTTC.

The chain links TRBV6-5 to TRBJ2-5, with D unresolved. V was shortened by 5 bases and J by 7 bases, with 8 bases between the two germline ends. This CDR3 is built from 11 residues. CDR1 and CDR2 from the germline V gene are MNHEY and SVGAGI. As DNA, the CDR3 is TGTGCCAGCAGTACCAGTTTGACCCAGTACTTC. Residues: CASSTSLTQYF.

This sequence joins TRBV6-5 and TRBJ2-2; 13 positions agree with TRBD2. The CDR3 extends over 15 amino acids. The germline CDR1 and CDR2 sequences are MNHEY and SVGAGI. V gave up 5 bases and J gave up 6 bases; unmatched junction bases: 3. The CDR3 nucleotides read TGTGCCAGCAGTCCCGGGACTAGCGGGGCCGGGGAGCTGTTTTTT. As protein: CASSPGTSGAGELFF.

The chain carries TRBV11-3 and TRBJ2-1, with D perhaps TRBD1 (6 bases). The CDR3 spans 14 residues. Trimming took 3 bases from V and 8 from J, leaving 14 bases between them. The germline V gene has CDR1 SGHNT and CDR2 YENEEA. CDR3 protein: CASSFRPPGDEQFF. CDR3 DNA: TGTGCCAGCAGCTTCCGACCCCCAGGGGATGAGCAGTTCTTC.

This chain connects TRBV6-5 to TRBJ1-1; TRBD1 aligns across 7 bases. The CDR3 covers 13 residues. Germline V gene sequence: CDR1 MNHEY, CDR2 SVGAGI. After removal of 11 bases from V and 2 bases from J, the junction contained 8 bases not matched to a gene. The DNA for the CDR3 is TGTGCCTGCTCGGGGACAGTTAACACTGAAGCTTTCTTT. Amino acid sequence: CACSGTVNTEAFF.

The V gene is TRBV15, the J gene TRBJ2-1, with 7 bases lining up with TRBD1. After removal of 1 base from V and 5 bases from J, the junction contained 8 bases not matched to a gene. CDR3 length equals 16 residues. Per the germline V gene, CDR1 is LNHNV and CDR2 is YYDKDF (reference sequence). CDR3 residues: CATSRGQGRGHNEQFF. The CDR3 nucleotides read TGTGCCACCAGCAGAGGACAGGGAAGGGGCCACAATGAGCAGTTCTTC. Based on the CDR3 plus reference TRBV15 and TRBJ2-1, the full variable domain is DAMVIQNPRYQVTQFGKPVTLSCSQTLNHNVMYWYQQKSSQAPKLLFHYYDKDFNNEADTPDNFQSRRPNTSFCFLDIRSPGLGDTAMYLCATSRGQGRGHNEQFFGPGTRLTVL.

The V call is TRBV28, the J call TRBJ1-4; 7 bases fit TRBD1. Germline V lookup: CDR1 MDHEN, CDR2 SYDVKM. The CDR3 covers 17 residues. Trimming at V came to 6 bases and at J to 0 bases, leaving 10 bases not matched to a gene. The DNA for the CDR3 is TGTGCCAGCAGCCCTAGGACAGGTTCAGCAACTAATGAAAAACTGTTTTTT. Translated: CASSPRTGSATNEKLFF.

The chain carries TRBV2 and TRBJ1-1; the match to TRBD1 covers 7 bases. This CDR3 has 11 amino acids. Looked up from germline, CDR1 is SNHLY and CDR2 is FYNNEI. V lost 6 bases and J lost 8; bases outside the gene matches: 3. The CDR3 DNA reads TGTGCCAGCAGGGTACAGGGGGAAGCTTTCTTT. It codes for CASRVQGEAFF.

The chain couples TRBV5-5 to TRBJ2-1, with TRBD2 matching over 7 bases. CDR1 is SGHKS, CDR2 YYEKEE, per germline (reference sequence). V trimming: 4 bases; J trimming: 10 bases; junction bases outside the gene matches: 8. The CDR3 has 13 amino acids. This CDR3 is CASSAGGLGEQFF. The CDR3 DNA is TGTGCCAGCAGCGCTGGAGGACTAGGAGAGCAGTTCTTC. The full variable domain, with the rest looked up from reference TRBV5-5 and TRBJ2-1, is DAGVTQSPTHLIKTRGQQVTLRCSPISGHKSVSWYQQVLGQGPQFIFQYYEKEERGRGNFPDRFSARQFPNYSSELNVNALLLGDSALYLCASSAGGLGEQFFGPGTRLTVL.

This clone was seen once. The chain couples TRBV6-2 or TRBV6-3 to TRBJ2-2; 10 bases line up with TRBD1. Germline lookup yields CDR1 MNHEY and CDR2 SVGEGT. The CDR3 has 17 amino acids. The trim removed 6 bases at V and 5 bases at J, leaving 12 bases unmatched. In nucleotides, the CDR3 is TGTGCCAGCAGCTCCCTCAGGGGACAGGGGATAACCGGGGAGCTGTTTTTT. It codes for CASSSLRGQGITGELFF.

This clone has a single count. The rearrangement uses TRBV28 and TRBJ2-5, with 8 bases aligning to TRBD2. V was pared by 1 base and J by 9 bases, with 4 bases of the junction left unmatched. Germline V gene lookup returns CDR1 MDHEN and CDR2 SYDVKM. This CDR3 is built from 13 residues. The CDR3 DNA follows: TGTGCCAGCAGTTTATCAAGCGGGGGAGCCCAGTACTTC. Its protein is CASSLSSGGAQYF.

The chain recombines TRBV5-5 with TRBJ1-1; D gene ambiguous. The CDR3 is 11 amino acids. The ends were cut back, 2 bases at V and 12 bases at J, with 11 bases in the middle. Germline loops: CDR1 SGHKS, CDR2 YYEKEE (reference sequence). CDR3 nucleotides: TGTGCCAGCAGCTTCCGGGGATTAACTTTCTTT. Amino acid sequence: CASSFRGLTFF.

V gene TRBV3-1 (or the pseudogene TRBV3-2) combines with J gene TRBJ2-2, with TRBD2 matching 8 bases. CDR3 length: 16 residues. Germline V gives CDR1 LGHDT, CDR2 YNNKEL (reference sequence). J was trimmed by 6 bases and V by 2 bases; bases with no gene match: 8. CDR3 residues: CASSQRPGGAAGELFF. CDR3 DNA sequence: TGTGCCAGCAGCCAACGTCCCGGGGGGGCGGCCGGGGAGCTGTTTTTT.

The rearrangement uses TRBV21-1 and TRBJ1-5; the D call in the table, TRBD1, was not verified against the DNA. TRBV21-1 is a recognized pseudogene. The CDR3 extends over 15 amino acids. CDR3 in amino acids: CASSKKRTVRQPQHF. CDR3 nucleotides: TGTGCCAGCAGCAAAAAACGGACAGTTAGGCAGCCCCAGCATTTT.

This clone was observed a few times. The sample holds other DNA sequences that translate to the same CDR3. V is TRBV2 and J is TRBJ2-7, with 12 bases aligning to TRBD1. The CDR3 length is 15 residues. The germline V gene has CDR1 SNHLY and CDR2 FYNNEI. V lost 4 bases and J lost 2; bases outside the gene matches: 3. The CDR3 reads CASSGGQGAAYEQYF. In DNA, the CDR3 is TGTGCCAGCAGTGGGGGACAGGGGGCGGCCTACGAGCAGTACTTC.

The genes are TRBV4-1 and TRBJ2-5, with a tentative D call TRBD1 (6 bases). The V end lost 4 bases, the J end lost 0 bases, and 18 bases lay between the germline ends. CDR3 length: 17 amino acids. The germline gives CDR1 MGHRA, CDR2 YSYEKL. The DNA for the CDR3 is TGCGCCAGCAGCCTTCACCGAGGGGGTAGGGACCAAGAGACCCAGTACTTC. Translating gives CASSLHRGGRDQETQYF.

The chain employs TRBV9 and TRBJ2-7; 7 nucleotides match TRBD2. The junction had 8 bases not matched to a gene; V was cut back by 0 bases and J by 5 bases. The CDR3 runs 15 residues. Germline loops: CDR1 SGDLS, CDR2 YYNGEE. The CDR3 bases are TGTGCCAGCAGCGTAGTGGGGGGGATGAGTGACGAGCAGTACTTC. It specifies CASSVVGGMSDEQYF.

V is TRBV6-5 and J is TRBJ2-2; 8 nucleotides agree with TRBD1. CDR1 MNHEY and CDR2 SVGAGI come from the germline V gene. The CDR3 spans 14 residues. V was pared by 7 bases and J by 6 bases, with 7 bases of the junction left unmatched. CDR3 in amino acids: CASKPQGAPGELFF. CDR3 DNA sequence: TGTGCCAGCAAACCGCAGGGGGCCCCCGGGGAGCTGTTTTTT.

V gene TRBV7-9 combines with J gene TRBJ2-7; the D gene is possibly TRBD1 (6 bases). CDR3 length equals 14 residues. Trimming left V 5 bases short and J 3 bases short, with 14 bases between. CDR1 is SEHNR, CDR2 FQNEAQ, per germline (reference sequence). The CDR3 sequence: CASSTGQILYEQYF. CDR3 bases: TGTGCCAGCAGCACAGGACAGATTCTCTACGAGCAGTACTTC.

J is TRBJ2-1 and V is TRBV5-4; maybe TRBD2 (5 bases). Trimming cost V 0 bases and J 0 bases, with 10 bases left between them. Germline CDR1 is SGHNT and CDR2 is YYREEE (reference sequence). This CDR3 has 16 residues. The CDR3 DNA is TGTGCCAGCAGCTTGGCCAGCGGACCCTCCTACAATGAGCAGTTCTTC. Amino acids: CASSLASGPSYNEQFF.